Listed below are T cell receptor beta chains from one sample, sequenced in a study of beta chain features in type 1 diabetes. Sequenced by immunoSEQ multiplex PCR; TCRdb stores in-frame clones only, minus some. The table lists hundreds of thousands of clones, around 15% of them singletons, with 0.035% to 0.045% in the top ten. The sequenced sample consisted of naive CD4+ T cells from blood. All receptors derive from a man younger than 35 with type 1 diabetes. CDR3s leave out the opening cysteine and the closing phenylalanine or tryptophan.

v_call: TRBV2; j_call: TRBJ2-1; cdr3_aa: ASSGLTTSEQF
v_call: TRBV5-4; j_call: TRBJ2-5; cdr3_aa: ASRGQVGETQY
v_call: TRBV5-1; j_call: TRBJ2-3; cdr3_aa: ASSFTTGTTDTQY
v_call: TRBV7-2; j_call: TRBJ1-2; cdr3_aa: ASGLMQGDYGYT
v_call: TRBV7-6; j_call: TRBJ2-6; cdr3_aa: ASSPRATGSGANVLT
v_call: TRBV7-2; j_call: TRBJ2-5; cdr3_aa: ASSSHSTQY
v_call: TRBV6-5; j_call: TRBJ2-1; cdr3_aa: ASSYGREQF
v_call: TRBV14; j_call: TRBJ1-3; cdr3_aa: ASSQTGNTIY
v_call: TRBV2; j_call: TRBJ2-7; cdr3_aa: ASKKGSLAYYEQY
v_call: TRBV6-1; j_call: TRBJ1-5; cdr3_aa: ASKQQGTGNQPQH
v_call: TRBV11-2; j_call: TRBJ2-1; cdr3_aa: ASSLGSTSVEQF
v_call: TRBV25-1; j_call: TRBJ2-2; cdr3_aa: ASSTGTGELF
v_call: TRBV7-9; j_call: TRBJ1-1; cdr3_aa: ASSLARGTEAF
v_call: TRBV30; j_call: TRBJ1-1; cdr3_aa: AWSPGTGPSEAF
v_call: TRBV29-1; j_call: TRBJ1-5; cdr3_aa: SVETARNQPQH
v_call: TRBV14; j_call: TRBJ2-2; cdr3_aa: ASSQLTGYTGELF
v_call: TRBV30; j_call: TRBJ2-1; cdr3_aa: AWSRWEGAMSNEQF
v_call: TRBV21-1; j_call: TRBJ2-1; cdr3_aa: ASSNPTNEQF
v_call: TRBV6-5; j_call: TRBJ2-7; cdr3_aa: ASSEMRGAYEQY
v_call: TRBV19; j_call: TRBJ2-3; cdr3_aa: ASSNPGLAATDTQY
v_call: TRBV2; j_call: TRBJ1-1; cdr3_aa: ASSLDRAAEAF
v_call: TRBV30; j_call: TRBJ2-7; cdr3_aa: AWSVGQVSYEQY
v_call: TRBV9; j_call: TRBJ2-3; cdr3_aa: ASSHEWATQY
v_call: TRBV4-3; j_call: TRBJ2-1; cdr3_aa: ASSQEGVSYNEQF
v_call: TRBV30; j_call: TRBJ2-6; cdr3_aa: AWAYRDSGANVLT
v_call: TRBV29-1; j_call: TRBJ2-7; cdr3_aa: SVSSGGSYYEQY
v_call: TRBV2; j_call: TRBJ2-5; cdr3_aa: ASTSAATAQY
v_call: TRBV10-3; j_call: TRBJ1-1; cdr3_aa: AISENRENTEAF
v_call: TRBV7-9; j_call: TRBJ1-5; cdr3_aa: ASSSQRDQPQH